This T cell receptor (beta chain) was captured by sequencing in a study of shared clonotypes between healthy human individuals. Deletions cut 6 bases from V and 6 bases from J, with 13 bases between. Germline assignment: CDR1 GTSNPN and CDR2 SVGIG (reference sequence). The CDR3 spans 12 residues. TCRdb's table, derived via immunoSEQ multiplex PCR, lists solely in-frame clones and lacks some. The sample holds more than 900,000 clones, about four fifths seen once. The genes are TRBV30 and TRBJ2-3; a weak D match, TRBD1 (6 bases). Sequenced input: memory CD4+ T cells from PBMCs. Subset: CD45RA-negative fraction. The sequence derives from a man aged 18 to 30 in good health. Some clones in this sample may be carry-over from other donors' samples. CDR3 amino acids: CACSGTGDTQYF. CDR3 DNA sequence: TGTGCCTGCTCTGGAACAGGGGATACGCAGTATTTT.